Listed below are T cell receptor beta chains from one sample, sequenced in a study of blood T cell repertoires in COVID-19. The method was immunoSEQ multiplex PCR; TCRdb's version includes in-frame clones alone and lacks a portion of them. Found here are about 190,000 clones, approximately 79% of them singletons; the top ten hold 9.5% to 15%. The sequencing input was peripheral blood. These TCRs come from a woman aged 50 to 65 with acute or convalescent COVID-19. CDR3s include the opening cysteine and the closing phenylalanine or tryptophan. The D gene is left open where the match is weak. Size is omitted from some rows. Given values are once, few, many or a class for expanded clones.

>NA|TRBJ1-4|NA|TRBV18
CASSQALTGYEKLFF
TGTGCCAGCTCACAGGCTCTTACAGGGTATGAAAAACTGTTTTTT
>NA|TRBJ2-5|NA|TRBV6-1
CASSGSGRGLYQETQYF
TGTGCCAGCAGTGGCTCCGGGAGGGGGCTATACCAAGAGACCCAGTACTTC
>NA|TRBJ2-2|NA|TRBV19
CASSRAGMNTGELFF
TGTGCCAGTAGTAGGGCAGGGATGAACACCGGGGAGCTGTTTTTT
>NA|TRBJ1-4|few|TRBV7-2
CASSPSGLANEKLFF
TGTGCCAGCAGCCCATCGGGGTTAGCTAATGAAAAACTGTTTTTT
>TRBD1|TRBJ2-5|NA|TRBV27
CASSSQTGGMETQYF
TGTGCCAGCAGTTCCCAGACAGGGGGCATGGAGACCCAGTACTTC
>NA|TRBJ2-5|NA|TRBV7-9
CASSLALAGQETQYF
TGTGCCAGCAGCTTAGCGCTGGCAGGTCAAGAGACCCAGTACTTC
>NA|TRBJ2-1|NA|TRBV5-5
CASSWERIPYNEQFF
TGTGCCAGCAGCTGGGAGCGGATCCCCTACAATGAGCAGTTCTTC
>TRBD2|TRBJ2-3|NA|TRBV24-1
CATSELLATRTDTQYF
TGTGCCACCAGTGAGTTACTAGCGACCCGCACAGATACGCAGTATTTT
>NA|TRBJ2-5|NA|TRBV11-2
CASSLGQIQETQYF
TGTGCCAGCAGCTTAGGGCAGATCCAAGAGACCCAGTACTTC
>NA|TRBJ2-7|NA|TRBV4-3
CASSQDFGQGRLSYEQYF
TGCGCCAGCAGCCAAGATTTCGGGCAGGGAAGGCTGTCCTACGAGCAGTACTTC
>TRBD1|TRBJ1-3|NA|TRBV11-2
CASTTATGVVNTIYF
TGTGCCAGCACCACTGCAACAGGGGTGGTAAACACCATATATTTT
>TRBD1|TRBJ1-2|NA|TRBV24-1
CATSDSGGTDPYGYTF
TGTGCCACCAGTGACTCAGGGGGCACGGACCCCTATGGCTACACCTTC
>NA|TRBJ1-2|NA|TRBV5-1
CASSFGIQHPPGGYTF
TGCGCCAGCAGCTTCGGGATACAGCATCCTCCGGGCGGCTACACCTTC
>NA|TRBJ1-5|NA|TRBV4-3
CASSQVGYNQPQHF
TGCGCCAGCAGCCAAGTCGGTTACAATCAGCCCCAGCATTTT
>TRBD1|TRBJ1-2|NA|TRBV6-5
CASSYSGQGDYGYTF
TGTGCCAGCAGTTACTCGGGACAGGGGGACTATGGCTACACCTTC
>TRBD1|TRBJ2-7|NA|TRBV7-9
CASSFGTGGIYEQYF
TGTGCCAGCAGCTTCGGGACAGGGGGCATCTACGAGCAGTACTTC
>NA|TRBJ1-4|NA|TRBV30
CAWKDLAREKLFF
TGTGCCTGGAAGGACTTAGCGCGTGAAAAACTGTTTTTT
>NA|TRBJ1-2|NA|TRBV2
CASSELRGNSNYGYTF
TGTGCCAGCAGTGAACTTCGAGGGAATTCTAACTATGGCTACACCTTC
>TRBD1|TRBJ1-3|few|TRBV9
CASNLQGTAGNTIYF
TGTGCCAGCAACCTACAGGGGACGGCTGGAAACACCATATATTTT
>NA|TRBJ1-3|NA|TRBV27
CASSPPPTVGNTIYF
TGTGCCAGCAGCCCACCACCGACAGTAGGAAACACCATATATTTT
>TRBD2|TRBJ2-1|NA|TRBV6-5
CASNLAGGPNEQFF
TGTGCCAGTAATCTAGCGGGGGGGCCCAATGAGCAGTTCTTC
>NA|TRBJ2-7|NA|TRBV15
CATSRDRGLSYEQYF
TGTGCCACCAGCAGAGACAGGGGCCTCTCCTACGAGCAGTACTTC
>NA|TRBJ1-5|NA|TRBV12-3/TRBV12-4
CASSDRNQPQHF
TGTGCCAGCAGTGACAGAAATCAGCCCCAGCATTTT
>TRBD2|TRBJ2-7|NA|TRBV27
CASSSPGGIRAAQYF
TGTGCCAGCAGTTCCCCCGGGGGGATCAGGGCGGCGCAGTACTTC
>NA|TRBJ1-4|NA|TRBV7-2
CASSSRQSTNEKLFF
TGTGCCAGCAGTTCCAGACAGTCAACTAATGAAAAACTGTTTTTT
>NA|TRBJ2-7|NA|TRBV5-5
CASSSVTYEQYF
TGTGCCAGCAGCTCCGTTACCTACGAGCAGTACTTC
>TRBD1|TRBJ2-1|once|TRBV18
CASSLGTGLSYNEQFF
TGTGCCAGCTCCCTCGGGACAGGTCTCTCCTACAATGAGCAGTTCTTC
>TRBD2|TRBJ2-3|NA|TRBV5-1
CASSLMGTSGSPITDTQYF
TGCGCCAGCAGCTTGATGGGGACTAGCGGGTCCCCGATCACAGATACGCAGTATTTT
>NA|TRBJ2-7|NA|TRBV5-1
CASSRVRGIYEQYF
TGCGCCAGCAGCCGTGTCCGCGGAATCTACGAGCAGTACTTC
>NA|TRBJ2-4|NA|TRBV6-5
CASSFQGLAKNIQYF
TGTGCCAGCAGTTTTCAGGGGCTAGCCAAAAACATTCAGTACTTC
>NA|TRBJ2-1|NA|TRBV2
CASSGEAATGNEQFF
TGTGCCAGCAGTGGGGAAGCGGCTACCGGCAATGAGCAGTTCTTC
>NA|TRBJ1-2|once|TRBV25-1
CASSSGPNYGYTF
TGTGCCAGCAGCAGCGGACCCAACTATGGCTACACCTTC
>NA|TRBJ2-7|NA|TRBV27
CASTSHRLSYEQYF
TGTGCCAGCACCTCGCACAGGTTATCCTACGAGCAGTACTTC
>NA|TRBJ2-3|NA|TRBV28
CASSLDYLGTDTQYF
TGTGCCAGCAGTTTAGACTACCTGGGCACAGATACGCAGTATTTT
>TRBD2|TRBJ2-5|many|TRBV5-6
CASSSQSGGQETQYF
TGTGCCAGCAGCTCACAGAGCGGGGGACAAGAGACCCAGTACTTC
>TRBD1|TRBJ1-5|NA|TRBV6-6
CASSPRDSRNQPQHF
TGTGCCAGCAGTCCCCGGGACAGCAGAAATCAGCCCCAGCATTTT
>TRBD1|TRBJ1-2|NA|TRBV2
CASSASTGFNYGYTF
TGTGCCAGCAGCGCGTCGACAGGGTTTAACTATGGCTACACCTTC
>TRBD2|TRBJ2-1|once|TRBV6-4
CASSSPVGLAGNYNEQFF
TGTGCCAGCAGTAGCCCGGTCGGACTAGCGGGGAACTACAATGAGCAGTTCTTC
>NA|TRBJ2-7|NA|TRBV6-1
CASSETRGRGYEQYF
TGTGCCAGCAGTGAAACCAGGGGAAGGGGGTACGAGCAGTACTTC
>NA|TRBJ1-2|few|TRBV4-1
CASSHSGARDSRGYTF
TGCGCCAGCAGCCATTCCGGAGCCAGGGATTCGAGAGGCTACACCTTC
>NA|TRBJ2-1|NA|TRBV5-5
CATGLALNNEQFF
TGTGCCACGGGGCTAGCGTTAAACAATGAGCAGTTCTTC
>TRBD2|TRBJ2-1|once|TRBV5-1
CASSLEPHSGYNEQFF
TGCGCCAGCAGCTTGGAACCCCATAGCGGGTACAATGAGCAGTTCTTC
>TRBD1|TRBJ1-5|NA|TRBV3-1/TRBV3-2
CASSQGGTGGRNQPQHF
TGTGCCAGCAGCCAAGGAGGGACAGGGGGCCGCAATCAGCCCCAGCATTTT
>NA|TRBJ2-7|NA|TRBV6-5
CASSYGGGVNEQYF
TGTGCCAGCAGTTACGGTGGAGGGGTGAACGAGCAGTACTTC
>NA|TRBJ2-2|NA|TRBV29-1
CSARESGELFF
TGCAGCGCCCGAGAGTCCGGGGAGCTGTTTTTT
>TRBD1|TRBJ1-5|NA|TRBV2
CASSDPSRGNQPQHF
TGTGCCAGCAGTGACCCCAGCAGGGGGAACCAGCCCCAGCATTTT
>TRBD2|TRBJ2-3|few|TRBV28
CASSFLAGTDTQYF
TGTGCCAGCAGTTTCCTAGCGGGGACAGATACGCAGTATTTT
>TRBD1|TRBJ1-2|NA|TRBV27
CASSSDRDHGYTF
TGTGCCAGCAGTTCCGACAGGGACCATGGCTACACCTTC
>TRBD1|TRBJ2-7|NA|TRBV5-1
CASTLGTATYEQYF
TGCGCCAGCACCTTAGGGACAGCGACCTACGAGCAGTACTTC
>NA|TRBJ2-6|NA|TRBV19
CASSIGGGVWANVLTF
TGTGCCAGTAGTATTGGGGGCGGCGTGTGGGCCAACGTCCTGACTTTC
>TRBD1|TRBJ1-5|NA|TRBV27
CASSPWTGVSNQPQHF
TGTGCCAGCAGTCCGTGGACAGGGGTAAGCAATCAGCCCCAGCATTTT
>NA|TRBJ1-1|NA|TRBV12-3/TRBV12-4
CASSFSTLSEAFF
TGTGCCAGCAGCTTTAGTACGTTATCTGAAGCTTTCTTT
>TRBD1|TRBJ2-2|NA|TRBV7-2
CASRRTGAGELFF
TGTGCCAGCAGACGGACAGGGGCCGGGGAGCTGTTTTTT
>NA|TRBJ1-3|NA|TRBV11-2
CASSHFVGGSGNTIYF
TGTGCCAGCAGCCATTTTGTAGGGGGCTCTGGAAACACCATATATTTT
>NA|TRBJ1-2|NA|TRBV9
CASSSNRRGYGYTF
TGTGCCAGCAGCTCCAACAGGCGGGGCTATGGCTACACCTTC